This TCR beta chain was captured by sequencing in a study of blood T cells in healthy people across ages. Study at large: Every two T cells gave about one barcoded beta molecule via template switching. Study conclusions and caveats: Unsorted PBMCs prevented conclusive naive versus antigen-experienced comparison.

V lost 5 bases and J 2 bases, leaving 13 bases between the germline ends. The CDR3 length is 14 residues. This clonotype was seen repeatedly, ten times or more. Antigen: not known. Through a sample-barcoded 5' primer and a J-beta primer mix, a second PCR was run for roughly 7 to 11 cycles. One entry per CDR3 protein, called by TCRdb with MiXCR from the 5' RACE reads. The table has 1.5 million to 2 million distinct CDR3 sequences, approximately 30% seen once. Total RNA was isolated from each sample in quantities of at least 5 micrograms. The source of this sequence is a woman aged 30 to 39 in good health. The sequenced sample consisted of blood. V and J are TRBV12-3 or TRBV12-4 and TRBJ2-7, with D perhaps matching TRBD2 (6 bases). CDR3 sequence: CASSMTSNPYEQYF. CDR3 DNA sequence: TGTGCCAGCAGTATGACTAGTAACCCCTACGAGCAGTACTTC.